The rows below give T cell receptor beta chains drawn from one sample of a study of cytomegalovirus exposure and HLA in healthy donors. Using immunoSEQ multiplex PCR, the repertoire was profiled, and TCRdb retains in-frame clones only, with some absent. The table has under 200,000 clones, 84% seen once. Material: PBMCs. These TCRs come from a man aged 18-30 years in good health and CMV-seropositive. The conserved cysteine and the conserved F or W are not part of the CDR3 here.

>TRBV5-1|15|TRBJ2-5
ASRNYQTGGIRETQY
>TRBV29-1|12|TRBJ1-4
SVEDPVATEGLF
>TRBV18|11|TRBJ1-1
ASSPGTSPEAF
>TRBV5-4|11|TRBJ1-5
ASSSEGREPQH
>TRBV4-2|14|TRBJ2-7
ASSLSGGTSGPKQY
>TRBV29-1|14|TRBJ2-5
SVLTKDRGRQETQY
>TRBV29-1|9|TRBJ2-3
SVVEQETQY
>TRBV19|12|TRBJ1-1
ASSSDRLNTEAF
>TRBV7-2|14|TRBJ2-7
ASSPTSGRAPYEQY
>TRBV28|11|TRBJ2-7
ASTSGGRYEQY
>TRBV28|11|TRBJ1-5
ASSRGAYQPQH
>TRBV7-2|13|TRBJ2-1
ASSLDRGAYNEQF
>TRBV5-1|15|TRBJ2-2
ASSSWIGVTNTGELF
>TRBV13|15|TRBJ1-5
ASSLGLSPRADQPQH
>TRBV6-6|13|TRBJ1-2
ASSSNPTGLDGYT
>TRBV25-1|16|TRBJ2-2
ASSEWTSGSRGTGELF
>TRBV30|9|TRBJ2-7
AWSGGHEQY
>TRBV5-6|13|TRBJ2-5
ASSLDSGGGETQY
>TRBV18|14|TRBJ1-3
ASSRATGFSGNTIY
>TRBV30|12|TRBJ2-7
AWTPPAGAYEQY
>TRBV19|14|TRBJ2-7
ASTRVAGGASYEQY
>TRBV4-3|12|TRBJ1-1
ASSLSTENTEAF
>TRBV5-6|14|TRBJ2-1
ASSPLRGGGNNEQF
>TRBV28|11|TRBJ2-7
ASRLRGLNEQY
>TRBV11-2|13|TRBJ2-1
ASSFTSGPYNEQF
>TRBV15|13|TRBJ1-4
ATSRDLGTDEKLF
>TRBV7-3|12|TRBJ2-3
ASSVGAVTDTQY
>TRBV5-1|13|TRBJ1-2
ASSPRSSGAYGYT
>TRBV2|13|TRBJ2-3
ASSEGLAAADTQY
>TRBV11-2|10|TRBJ2-7
ASSLDNPSQY
>TRBV6-5|12|TRBJ1-2
ASSWGQPLYGYT
>TRBV21-1|16|TRBJ2-6
ASAPSPGDLPGANVLT
>TRBV19|13|TRBJ1-5
ASSIVSGSNQPQH
>TRBV2|11|TRBJ2-3
ASRRTATDTQY
>TRBV7-2|14|TRBJ1-2
ASSLSQGGLNYGYT
>TRBV2|11|TRBJ2-5
ASSEVVGGAQY
>TRBV28|14|TRBJ1-2
ASSLPPFGTGDGYT
>TRBV27|13|TRBJ2-3
ASSHTSGRTDTQY
>TRBV14|13|TRBJ2-7
ASSQRGGRLYEQY
>TRBV5-6|11|TRBJ2-7
ASSWGRATGQY
>TRBV7-3|10|TRBJ1-1
ASSFGQGTAF
>TRBV7-9|10|TRBJ2-5
ASSLAGATQY
>TRBV27|10|TRBJ1-1
ASRQGGTEAF
>TRBV19|13|TRBJ2-3
ASSIGTRGGDTQY
>TRBV2|13|TRBJ2-7
ASSPGRVVSDEQY
>TRBV7-2|11|TRBJ2-7
ASSFSRVNEQY
>TRBV11-2|13|TRBJ2-1
ASSPGLAGGGEQF
>TRBV2|12|TRBJ1-2
ASGSSSQGYGYT
>TRBV27|11|TRBJ1-4
ASSRSINEKLF
>TRBV5-4|13|TRBJ2-7
ASSPIGTGAYEQY
>TRBV7-6|14|TRBJ1-1
ATKPGTGDSGTEAF
>TRBV2|13|TRBJ2-1
ASIPTSGRANEQF
>TRBV30|12|TRBJ2-3
AWSEAGATDTQY
>TRBV2|13|TRBJ2-2
ASSFRSLNTGELF